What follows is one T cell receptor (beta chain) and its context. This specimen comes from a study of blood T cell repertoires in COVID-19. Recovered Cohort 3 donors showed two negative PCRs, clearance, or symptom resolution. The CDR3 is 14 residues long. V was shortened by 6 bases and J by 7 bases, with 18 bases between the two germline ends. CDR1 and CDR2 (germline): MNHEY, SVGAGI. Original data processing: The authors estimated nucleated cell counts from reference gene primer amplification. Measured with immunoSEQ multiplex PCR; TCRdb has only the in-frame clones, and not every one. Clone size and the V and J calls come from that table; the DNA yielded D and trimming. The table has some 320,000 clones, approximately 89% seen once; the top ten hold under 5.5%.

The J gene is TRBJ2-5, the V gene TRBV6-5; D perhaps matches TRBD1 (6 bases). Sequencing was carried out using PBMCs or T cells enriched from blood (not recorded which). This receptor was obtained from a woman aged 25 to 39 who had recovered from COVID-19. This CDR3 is CASRPGGSSATQYF. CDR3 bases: TGTGCCAGCAGACCTGGGGGCTCCTCGGCGACCCAGTACTTC.